This is a list of T cell receptor beta chains from one sample in a study of neurological immune-mediated disorders. TCRdb re-called the 5' RACE reads with MiXCR, one entry per CDR3 protein. In the table there are about 55,000 distinct CDR3 sequences, 3% to 4% of which are singletons. The sample taken for sequencing was CD4+ T cells from blood. The receptors originated from a woman aged 40-49 years with multiple sclerosis. Each CDR3 is given with its conserved first and last residue. A D gene is named only where the DNA matches it firmly. Where a row states a size, it is once, few, many or the class of an expanded clone; other rows omit it.

v_call	d_call	j_call	clone_size	cdr3_nt	cdr3_aa
TRBV4-2	.	TRBJ1-2	many	TGTGCCAGCAGCCAAGCTGAGGGGATCGATGGCTACACCTTC	CASSQAEGIDGYTF
TRBV5-1	TRBD2	TRBJ2-3	many	TGCGCCAGCAGCTTACTAGCGGGGCATCGGGATACGCAGTATTTT	CASSLLAGHRDTQYF
TRBV12-3/TRBV12-4	TRBD2	TRBJ2-3	many	TGTGCCAGCAAACGACTAGCGGGGGAGATCACAGATACGCAGTATTTT	CASKRLAGEITDTQYF
TRBV5-1	TRBD1	TRBJ1-6	many	TGCGCCAGCAGCTTGGAATGGACAGGGGATTCACCCCTCCACTTT	CASSLEWTGDSPLHF
TRBV10-2	TRBD2	TRBJ2-7	many	TGCGCCAGCAGTGAGCGGGGGGTGCAGGAGCAGTACTTC	CASSERGVQEQYF
TRBV15	.	TRBJ1-1	many	TGTGCCACCAGCAGCCCCCCCACTGAAGCTTTCTTT	CATSSPPTEAFF
TRBV6-5	TRBD1	TRBJ1-2	many	TGTGCCAGCAGTCCTACAGGGGGTCGTGGCTACACCTTC	CASSPTGGRGYTF
TRBV5-1	.	TRBJ1-5	many	TGCGCCAGCAGCCGGGGAGGGGACAATCAGCCCCAGCATTTT	CASSRGGDNQPQHF
TRBV9	.	TRBJ1-3	many	TGTGCCAGCAGCCCGGGACTTCCCGGGAGGGTGCACTCTGGAAACACCATATATTTT	CASSPGLPGRVHSGNTIYF
TRBV27	TRBD2	TRBJ2-3	.	TGTGCCAGCAAAGACGGTACTCAGCGGGGGGGCACAGATACGCAGTATTTT	CASKDGTQRGGTDTQYF
TRBV12-3/TRBV12-4	TRBD1	TRBJ1-5	many	TGTGCCAGCAGCACGACAGGGGGGCAGCCCCAGCATTTT	CASSTTGGQPQHF
TRBV18	.	TRBJ2-1	many	TGTGCCAGCTCACCAGAGGTGCCAGCTACCTACAATGAGCAGTTCTTC	CASSPEVPATYNEQFF